These 32 T cell receptor beta chains were all obtained from the same sample, sequenced in a study of cytomegalovirus exposure and HLA in healthy donors. PCR amplification relied on 60 Vbeta primers (plus 13 Jbeta primers). Assay used: immunoSEQ multiplex PCR; TCRdb lists only in-frame clones, some missing. The sample consists of 150,000 to 200,000 clones, 65% to 85% of them appearing once. Sequencing used PBMCs. These TCRs come from a man between 60 and 75 years old in good health and CMV-seronegative.

V usage is TRBV9 and J usage is TRBJ1-1, with D perhaps matching TRBD1 (5 bases). Trimming left V 3 bases short and J 1 base short, with 7 bases between. Germline V gene lookup returns CDR1 SGDLS and CDR2 YYNGEE. The length of the CDR3 is 13 residues. The CDR3 protein is CASSGQPNTEAFF. CDR3 nucleotide sequence: TGTGCCAGCAGCGGACAGCCGAACACTGAAGCTTTCTTT.

The rearrangement uses TRBV25-1 and TRBJ2-2; 10 bases are a match to TRBD2. From germline, CDR1 is MGHDK and CDR2 SYGVNS. The V gene end was trimmed by 6 bases and the J gene end by 8 bases; junction bases not matched to a gene: 3. The CDR3 contains 13 residues. The CDR3 nucleotides are TGTGCCAGCAGCCAACTAGCGGGAGGGGAGCTGTTTTTT. Translating gives CASSQLAGGELFF.

The chain employs TRBV4-1 and TRBJ1-2, with D unclear. In germline, CDR1 is MGHRA, CDR2 YSYEKL. Trimming took 1 base from V and 4 from J, leaving 13 bases between them. The CDR3 extends over 15 amino acids. CDR3 DNA sequence: TGCGCCAGCAGCCAAGCGTGGAGAGGGTCCTATGGCTACACCTTC. It yields the protein CASSQAWRGSYGYTF.

The table lists this clone with a few counts. CDR3 in amino acids: CASSVNKRGRHPGAQFF. CDR3 nucleotides: TGTGCCAGCAGCGTCAACAAGCGGGGAAGGCACCCCGGGGCGCAGTTCTTC. This chain joins TRBV9 and TRBJ2-1, with 7 nucleotides matching TRBD2. V gave up 2 bases and J gave up 12 bases; unmatched junction bases: 20. The CDR3 loop spans 17 amino acids. Germline V lookup: CDR1 SGDLS, CDR2 YYNGEE.

The V call is TRBV7-9, the J call TRBJ2-1, with D hard to call. V was pared by 5 bases and J by 0 bases, with 2 bases between. This CDR3 contains 12 residues. Germline-derived CDR1 and CDR2 are SEHNR and FQNEAQ (reference sequence). The CDR3 coding sequence is TGTGCCAGCAGCCGCTCCTACAATGAGCAGTTCTTC. Translating it yields CASSRSYNEQFF.

This clone was counted a single time. DNA of the CDR3: TGTGCCAGCAGTGAAGCACGAGGGGGCGCGGATGGCTACACCTTC. Its translation: CASSEARGGADGYTF. V usage is TRBV2 and J usage is TRBJ1-2; 7 nucleotides align to TRBD1. V trimming: 0 bases; J trimming: 6 bases; junction bases outside the gene matches: 7. Germline V gene sequence: CDR1 SNHLY, CDR2 FYNNEI. The CDR3 sequence is 15 residues long.

This chain connects TRBV19 to TRBJ2-2, with 8 bases aligning to TRBD1. Germline V lookup: CDR1 LNHDA, CDR2 SQIVND (reference sequence). The CDR3 extends over 16 amino acids. V trimming: 7 bases; J trimming: 3 bases; junction bases outside the gene matches: 10. The CDR3 reads CASKGQDRGDTGELFF. The CDR3 bases are TGTGCCAGTAAAGGGCAAGACAGGGGTGACACCGGGGAGCTGTTTTTT. Full variable domain (outside the CDR3, taken from reference TRBV19 and TRBJ2-2): DGGITQSPKYLFRKEGQNVTLSCEQNLNHDAMYWYRQDPGQGLRLIYYSQIVNDFQKGDIAEGYSVSREKKESFPLTVTSAQKNPTAFYLCASKGQDRGDTGELFFGEGSRLTVL.

This clone was detected only a few times. This chain's CDR3 is CASSPGGRTYEQYF. CDR3 bases: TGTGCCAGCTCACCGGGGGGGCGAACCTACGAGCAGTACTTC. The chain uses TRBV18 and TRBJ2-7, with a weak D call TRBD2 (7 bases). Trimming removed 3 bases from V and 2 bases from J, with 11 bases in between. Looked up from germline, CDR1 is KGHSH and CDR2 is LQKENI. CDR3 size: 14 residues.

The gene calls are TRBV5-1 and TRBJ2-7, with D possibly TRBD2 on 6 matching bases. This CDR3 has 15 residues. The V gene's germline CDR1 is SGHRS and CDR2 YFSETQ. Trimming took 4 bases from V and 2 from J, leaving 16 bases between them. This CDR3 is CASSPGSGLPYEQYF. The CDR3 nucleotides are TGCGCCAGCAGCCCTGGTTCGGGACTCCCCTACGAGCAGTACTTC. Combining the CDR3 with reference TRBV5-1 and TRBJ2-7 gives the whole variable domain KAGVTQTPRYLIKTRGQQVTLSCSPISGHRSVSWYQQTPGQGLQFLFEYFSETQRNKGNFPGRFSGRQFSNSRSEMNVSTLELGDSALYLCASSPGSGLPYEQYFGPGTRLTVT.

The rearrangement uses TRBV5-1 and TRBJ2-5, with D possibly being TRBD1 (6 bases). CDR1 and CDR2 from the germline V gene are SGHRS and YFSETQ. The length of the CDR3 is 13 residues. The V gene lost 0 bases and the J gene lost 7 bases, with 10 bases spanning the gap. The DNA of the CDR3 is TGCGCCAGCAGCTTGGGTCGAGGGGGGACCCAGTACTTC. Amino acid sequence: CASSLGRGGTQYF.

The chain combines TRBV9 with TRBJ1-1; D is perhaps TRBD1 (5 bases). Germline CDR1 reads SGDLS; CDR2 reads YYNGEE. The CDR3 covers 12 residues. With 0 bases removed from V and 9 bases from J, the gap between germline ends came to 9 bases. CDR3 bases: TGTGCCAGCAGCGTAGAGGCAGGGAAAGCTTTCTTT. It encodes CASSVEAGKAFF.

This chain links TRBV6-5 with TRBJ2-5; tentative D call: TRBD2 (6 bases). Germline V gene lookup returns CDR1 MNHEY and CDR2 SVGAGI. The CDR3 covers 14 residues. Trimming shortened V by 6 bases and J by 4 bases, and 15 bases separated the two germline ends. CDR3 residues: CASRSHLARETQYF. DNA of the CDR3: TGTGCCAGCAGGTCTCATCTAGCGCGAGAGACCCAGTACTTC.

CDR3: CASSQDPGQVNTEAFF. CDR3 DNA sequence: TGTGCCAGCAGCCAAGATCCGGGACAGGTAAACACTGAAGCTTTCTTT. The chain joins TRBV4-2 to TRBJ1-1; TRBD1 aligns across 8 bases. This CDR3 has 16 amino acids. Trimming at V came to 0 bases and at J to 2 bases, leaving 5 bases not matched to a gene. Per the germline V gene, CDR1 is LGHNA and CDR2 is YNFKEQ.

This clone was observed a handful of times. Mismatch with germline at one junction end may stem from a read error. The chain is built from TRBV25-1 and TRBJ1-5, with D possibly being TRBD1 (6 bases). The V gene's germline CDR1 is MGHDK and CDR2 SYGVNS. The CDR3 contains 14 residues. CDR3 loop: CASSAMGAGQPQNF. The CDR3 DNA is TGTGCCAGCAGTGCCATGGGGGCGGGTCAGCCCCAGAATTTT.

The V gene is TRBV5-8, the J gene TRBJ2-5; TRBD2 matches at 14 bases. The germline CDR1 and CDR2 sequences are SGHTS and YDEGEE. V shed 2 bases, J shed 4 bases, and the junction held 4 bases outside the gene matches. CDR3 size: 16 residues. DNA for the CDR3: TGTGCCAGCAGCTTCGGACTAGCGGGGGGCAGAGAGACCCAGTACTTC. It is translated as CASSFGLAGGRETQYF.

The chain couples TRBV6-1 to TRBJ1-1; 9 bases line up with TRBD1. The CDR3 is 14 residues long. V lost 7 bases to trimming and J lost 1 base; unmatched junction nucleotides: 4. Germline loops: CDR1 MNHNS, CDR2 SASEGT. This chain's CDR3 is CASTWTGANTEAFF. CDR3 sequence (DNA): TGTGCCAGCACCTGGACAGGGGCGAACACTGAAGCTTTCTTT.

The chain is built from TRBV7-2 and TRBJ2-2; TRBD1 matches at 7 bases. V was clipped by 5 bases and J by 2 bases; unmatched bases: 2. This CDR3 contains 14 residues. CDR1 SGHTA and CDR2 FQGNSA come from the germline V gene. The CDR3 spells CASSRDRNTGELFF. As DNA, the CDR3 is TGTGCCAGCAGCAGGGACAGAAACACCGGGGAGCTGTTTTTT.

Only one count was recorded for this clone. The chain recombines TRBV19 with TRBJ1-6, with D uncertain. The germline V and J ends were trimmed by 6 bases and 6 bases, with 15 bases remaining between them. The length of the CDR3 is 15 residues. CDR1 and CDR2 from the germline V gene are LNHDA and SQIVND (reference sequence). The CDR3 loop is CASRSGAFSNSPLHF. The CDR3 bases are TGTGCCAGTAGGTCAGGTGCCTTCTCTAATTCACCCCTCCACTTT. Looking up the rest from reference TRBV19 and TRBJ1-6 gives the full variable domain: DGGITQSPKYLFRKEGQNVTLSCEQNLNHDAMYWYRQDPGQGLRLIYYSQIVNDFQKGDIAEGYSVSREKKESFPLTVTSAQKNPTAFYLCASRSGAFSNSPLHFGNGTRLTVT.

The rearrangement uses TRBV5-6 and TRBJ1-2; D is perhaps TRBD1 (5 bases). This CDR3 spans 14 amino acids. Per germline, CDR1 SGHDT and CDR2 YYEEEE. The V end was cut by 3 bases, the J end by 2 bases, with 11 bases between. This chain's CDR3 is CASSWEGRNYGYTF. DNA of the CDR3: TGTGCCAGCAGCTGGGAGGGGAGAAACTATGGCTACACCTTC. Together with reference TRBV5-6 and TRBJ1-2, the CDR3 gives the full variable domain: DAGVTQSPTHLIKTRGQQVTLRCSPKSGHDTVSWYQQALGQGPQFIFQYYEEEERQRGNFPDRFSGHQFPNYSSELNVNALLLGDSALYLCASSWEGRNYGYTFGSGTRLTVV.

CDR3 residues: CASSPGTAWGYTF. As DNA, the CDR3 is TGTGCCAGCAGCCCAGGGACTGCATGGGGCTACACCTTC. The chain couples TRBV7-2 to TRBJ1-2, with D perhaps TRBD1 (5 bases). Germline V gene lookup returns CDR1 SGHTA and CDR2 FQGNSA. The V and J ends lost 5 bases and 8 bases respectively, with 15 bases between them. CDR3 length equals 13 residues.

This clone was detected only once. Other DNA variants within this sample encode the same CDR3. The chain has TRBV6-1 and TRBJ1-5; 10 bases are shared with TRBD1. Trimming cost V 5 bases and J 7 bases; bases outside gene matches: 5. This CDR3 has 14 amino acids. Germline V gene data show CDR1 as MNHNS and CDR2 as SASEGT. Here the CDR3 DNA reads TGTGCCAGCAGTTGGACAGGGGGAAACCAGCCCCAGCATTTT. The encoded protein is CASSWTGGNQPQHF.

The chain couples TRBV28 to TRBJ1-5; D might be TRBD1 (5 bases). The CDR3 runs to 17 residues. Trimming took off 2 bases at V and 1 base at J, with 15 bases between the two ends. Germline CDR1 is MDHEN and CDR2 is SYDVKM. The CDR3 sequence is CASSLAYGGSSNQPQHF. The CDR3 DNA reads TGTGCCAGCAGTTTAGCCTATGGGGGGTCGAGCAATCAGCCCCAGCATTTT.

This clone has just one count. The rearrangement joins TRBV6-5 to TRBJ1-5; maybe TRBD1 (5 bases). The CDR3 totals 15 residues. V was cut by 6 bases and J by 3 bases, with 15 bases left in between. Germline V gene lookup returns CDR1 MNHEY and CDR2 SVGAGI. For the CDR3, the DNA is TGTGCCAGCAGGGGGGGTCGGGGGAACAATCAGCCCCAGCATTTT. Amino acid sequence: CASRGGRGNNQPQHF.

V usage is TRBV29-1 and J usage is TRBJ2-7; 8 nucleotides agree with TRBD1. V was pared by 4 bases and J by 6 bases, with 5 bases of the junction left unmatched. The CDR3 runs 12 residues. Looked up from germline, CDR1 is SQVTM and CDR2 is ANQGSEA. The CDR3 here is CSVARGPAEQYF. In nucleotides, the CDR3 is TGCAGCGTTGCCAGGGGGCCAGCCGAGCAGTACTTC.

V gene TRBV28 combines with J gene TRBJ2-3, with 7 nucleotides matching TRBD1. The CDR3 is 14 amino acids. The germline V gene encodes CDR1 MDHEN and CDR2 SYDVKM. The J segment lost 4 bases and the V segment lost 4 bases, leaving 5 bases of the junction unmatched. CDR3 in amino acids: CASSSGQTPDTQYF. The CDR3 nucleotides are TGTGCCAGCAGTTCGGGACAGACCCCAGATACGCAGTATTTT.

V gene TRBV4-1 combines with J gene TRBJ2-3, with 7 bases identical to TRBD2. The V segment lost 0 bases and the J segment 2 bases; nucleotides outside the gene matches: 8. This CDR3 is 17 amino acids long. Germline CDR1 reads MGHRA; CDR2 reads YSYEKL. DNA of the CDR3: TGCGCCAGCAGCCAAGATGCGCGGGGACTATTCACAGATACGCAGTATTTT. It specifies CASSQDARGLFTDTQYF.

This chain joins TRBV28 and TRBJ2-7; 8 nucleotides line up with TRBD2. This CDR3 comprises 14 residues. CDR1 and CDR2 (germline): MDHEN, SYDVKM. With V trimmed by 5 bases and J by 2 bases, 5 bases remained unmatched. CDR3 coding DNA: TGTGCCAGCAGTAACCCGGGACTAGCCTACGAGCAGTACTTC. Amino acids: CASSNPGLAYEQYF. The variable domain in full, with the rest retrieved from reference TRBV28 and TRBJ2-7, is DVKVTQSSRYLVKRTGEKVFLECVQDMDHENMFWYRQDPGLGLRLIYFSYDVKMKEKGDIPEGYSVSREKKERFSLILESASTNQTSMYLCASSNPGLAYEQYFGPGTRLTVT.

The rearrangement joins TRBV7-8 to TRBJ2-7; TRBD2 matches 7 bases. V dropped 1 base and J dropped 0; count of bases not matched to a gene: 9. Germline loops: CDR1 SGHVS, CDR2 FQNEAQ. This CDR3 has 17 residues. CDR3 amino acids: CASSLGSRGVYSYEQYF. The CDR3 coding sequence is TGTGCCAGCAGCTTAGGGAGTCGGGGGGTTTACTCCTACGAGCAGTACTTC.

The chain employs TRBV5-1 and TRBJ2-1, with TRBD2 matching 11 bases. The germline gives CDR1 SGHRS, CDR2 YFSETQ. The CDR3 consists of 16 residues. The V gene end was trimmed by 3 bases and the J gene end by 1 base; junction bases not matched to a gene: 3. CDR3 amino acids: CASSSTSGSSYNEQFF. The CDR3 region has the DNA TGCGCCAGCAGCTCCACTAGCGGGAGTTCCTACAATGAGCAGTTCTTC.

The J gene is TRBJ2-1, the V gene TRBV28; 10 bases match TRBD2. Germline loops: CDR1 MDHEN, CDR2 SYDVKM. The CDR3 is 12 amino acids. V shed 5 bases, J shed 10 bases, and the junction held 2 bases outside the gene matches. The CDR3 nucleotides are TGTGCCAGCAGTACTAGCGGGAAGGAGCAGTTCTTC. This codes for CASSTSGKEQFF.

This chain connects TRBV7-9 to TRBJ1-2, with D possibly matching TRBD1 (6 bases). This CDR3 region has 13 residues. Germline V gives CDR1 SEHNR, CDR2 FQNEAQ (reference sequence). Trimming cost V 6 bases and J 8 bases, with 16 bases left between them. In DNA form, the CDR3 reads TGTGCCAGCAGTTGGGGGCGCACCGCGGGCTACACCTTC. It yields the protein CASSWGRTAGYTF.

This clone was recorded only once. This rearrangement joins TRBV5-1 to TRBJ1-4, with a possible D match to TRBD1 (5 bases). Between the trimmed V and J ends, which lost 1 base and 6 bases, there was a span of 13 bases. Per the germline V gene, CDR1 is SGHRS and CDR2 is YFSETQ. The CDR3 runs 15 residues. The CDR3 DNA is TGCGCCAGCAGCTTGAAGGGGATGGCAGATGAAAAACTGTTTTTT. Translated: CASSLKGMADEKLFF.